The entry below describes one TCR beta chain. The data belong to a study of blood T cell repertoires in COVID-19. Trimming shortened V by 2 bases and J by 1 base, and 11 bases separated the two germline ends. Per germline, CDR1 MNHEY and CDR2 SMNVEV (reference sequence). The CDR3 totals 15 residues. The repertoire was sequenced with immunoSEQ multiplex PCR; TCRdb's copy has only in-frame clones and lacks some. The table includes 25,000 to 35,000 clones, approximately 85% detected once. The sample consisted of peripheral blood. This chain connects TRBV27 to TRBJ1-1, with D perhaps TRBD1 (5 bases). The clonotype comes from a human donor in a cohort sampled during active COVID-19. This chain's CDR3 is CASSLSDGANTEAFF. In DNA, the CDR3 is TGTGCCAGCAGTTTAAGTGATGGGGCGAACACTGAAGCTTTCTTT.